This T cell receptor beta chain was sequenced during a study of control samples from healthy donors and cancer patients. Trimming removed 4 bases from V and 10 bases from J, with 11 bases in between. Germline V gene data show CDR1 as MNHEY and CDR2 as SVGAGI. The CDR3 loop spans 12 amino acids. Assay used: immunoSEQ multiplex PCR; TCRdb lists only in-frame clones, some missing. Found here are 90,000 or so clones, about 81% of them singletons; the top ten hold 38%. This chain connects TRBV6-5 to TRBJ2-1; perhaps TRBD1 as D (5 bases). The sample taken for sequencing was PBMCs. The TCR sequence derives from a man aged 70 or older with lung cancer. The CDR3 bases are TGTGCCAGCAGTTTACAGGTTGGAGAGCAGTTCTTC. Amino acids: CASSLQVGEQFF.